This T cell receptor beta chain was identified during a study of technical replicates of blood from a few donors. The CDR3 is made up of 14 amino acids. CDR1 and CDR2 (germline): MNHEY, SVGAGI. Trimming cost V 3 bases and J 4 bases, with 9 bases left between them. Method: immunoSEQ multiplex PCR; TCRdb's copy keeps in-frame clones and lacks some. The sample records approximately 82,000 clones, 94% being singletons. This TCR derives from a human donor in good health. Sequenced: T cells isolated from PBMCs. The chain couples TRBV6-5 to TRBJ2-2; no firm D call. CDR3 amino acids: CASSYQESTGELFF. DNA for the CDR3: TGTGCCAGCAGTTATCAGGAAAGCACCGGGGAGCTGTTTTTT.